This TCR beta chain is drawn from a study of T cell responses to AZD1222 COVID-19 vaccine. Germline V gene sequence: CDR1 KGHSH, CDR2 LQKENI. The V and J ends lost 7 bases and 2 bases, in that order; junction bases with no gene match: 6. CDR3 length: 14 residues. Profiling relied on immunoSEQ multiplex PCR, and the TCRdb table lists in-frame clones only, not all of them. The sample contains around 83,000 clones, approximately 90% of which appear only once. The rearrangement uses TRBV18 and TRBJ2-7; 9 bases agree with TRBD1. The specimen comprised peripheral blood, sampled on day 0 of AZD1222 vaccination. The TCR comes from an adult in good health. The CDR3 sequence: CASLQGQGPYEQYF. CDR3 coding DNA: TGTGCCAGCTTACAAGGACAGGGGCCCTACGAGCAGTACTTC.